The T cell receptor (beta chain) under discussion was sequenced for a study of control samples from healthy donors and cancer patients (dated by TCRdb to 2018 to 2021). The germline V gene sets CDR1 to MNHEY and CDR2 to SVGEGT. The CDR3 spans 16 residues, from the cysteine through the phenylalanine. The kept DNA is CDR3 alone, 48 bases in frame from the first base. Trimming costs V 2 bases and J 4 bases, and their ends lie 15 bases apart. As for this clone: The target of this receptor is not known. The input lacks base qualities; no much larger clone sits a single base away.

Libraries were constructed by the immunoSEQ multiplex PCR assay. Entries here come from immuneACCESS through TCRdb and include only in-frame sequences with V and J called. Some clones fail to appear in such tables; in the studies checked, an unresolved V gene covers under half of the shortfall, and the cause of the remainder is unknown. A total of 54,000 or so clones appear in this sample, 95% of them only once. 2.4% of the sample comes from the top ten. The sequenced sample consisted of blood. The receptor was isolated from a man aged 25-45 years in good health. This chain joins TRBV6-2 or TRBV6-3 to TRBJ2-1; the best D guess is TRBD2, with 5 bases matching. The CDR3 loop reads CASSYRGAGPYNEQFF. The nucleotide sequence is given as TGTGCCAGCAGTTACCGCGGCGCGGGCCCTTACAATGAGCAGTTCTTC.